A selection of T cell receptor beta chains follows, all from one sample in a study of cytomegalovirus exposure and HLA in healthy donors. The method was immunoSEQ multiplex PCR; TCRdb's version includes in-frame clones alone and lacks a portion of them. The top ten hold 6% to 7.5% of the sample, which has about 180,000 clones, about four fifths seen once. The sequenced material came from PBMCs. These receptors were taken from a man between 25 and 39 years old in good health and CMV-seropositive. Each CDR3 is given with its conserved first and last residue. A D gene is named only where the DNA matches it firmly. Clone size is stated in some rows and not others, as once, few, many or a class when expanded.

TRBV27	NA	TRBJ2-7	NA	CASRVGGGIYEQYF	TGTGCCAGCAGAGTGGGAGGGGGTATCTACGAGCAGTACTTC
TRBV4-1	NA	TRBJ1-3	NA	CASSQSPRGGPGNTIYF	TGCGCCAGCAGCCAATCTCCTAGGGGGGGACCCGGAAACACCATATATTTT
TRBV5-1	TRBD1	TRBJ2-1	NA	CASSLGQGDNEQFF	TGCGCCAGCAGCTTGGGACAGGGAGACAATGAGCAGTTCTTC
TRBV19	NA	TRBJ2-3	NA	CASSSTLGGTDTQYF	TGTGCCAGTAGTAGTACGTTAGGGGGCACAGATACGCAGTATTTT
TRBV9	NA	TRBJ2-5	few	CASSVGVTREETQYF	TGTGCCAGCAGCGTAGGTGTGACACGGGAGGAGACCCAGTACTTC
TRBV28	NA	TRBJ2-2	NA	CASSPPRLPRELFF	TGTGCCAGCAGTCCCCCGAGATTGCCCCGGGAGCTGTTTTTT
TRBV6-5	NA	TRBJ1-6	NA	CASSYSPGLANSPLHF	TGTGCCAGCAGTTACTCGCCAGGGTTAGCTAATTCACCCCTCCACTTT
TRBV6-1	NA	TRBJ2-5	few	CASSEEGGGTQETQYF	TGTGCCAGCAGTGAAGAGGGGGGGGGAACCCAAGAGACCCAGTACTTC
TRBV11-3	TRBD1	TRBJ1-2	NA	CASSPGQGRLGDGYTF	TGTGCCAGCAGCCCGGGACAGGGCCGCCTCGGGGACGGCTACACCTTC
TRBV5-1	NA	TRBJ1-1	NA	CASSLGRENTEAFF	TGCGCCAGCAGCTTGGGTAGAGAGAACACTGAAGCTTTCTTT
TRBV7-8	NA	TRBJ2-2	NA	CASSRGLGGTNTGELFF	TGTGCCAGCAGCCGAGGGTTGGGGGGGACAAACACCGGGGAGCTGTTTTTT
TRBV29-1	TRBD1	TRBJ1-2	NA	CSVSGGAESNGYTF	TGCAGCGTCTCAGGGGGCGCCGAGTCCAATGGCTACACCTTC
TRBV7-8	NA	TRBJ2-7	NA	CASSLSRGTAYEQYF	TGTGCCAGCAGCTTAAGTCGGGGAACCGCCTACGAGCAGTACTTC
TRBV7-6	TRBD2	TRBJ2-3	NA	CASSLAGRGTDTQYF	TGTGCCAGCAGCTTAGCGGGGAGGGGCACAGATACGCAGTATTTT
TRBV6-4	TRBD1	TRBJ2-7	few	CASKDDWDRGGIVWGEQYF	TGTGCCAGCAAGGATGACTGGGACAGGGGGGGTATTGTGTGGGGGGAGCAGTACTTC
TRBV5-6	NA	TRBJ2-5	NA	CASTASVQETQYF	TGTGCCAGCACGGCTAGCGTTCAGGAGACCCAGTACTTC
TRBV9	TRBD1	TRBJ2-7	once	CASSVSTGYSYEQYF	TGTGCCAGCAGCGTCTCGACAGGGTACTCCTACGAGCAGTACTTC
TRBV11-3	TRBD2	TRBJ2-3	NA	CASSFSGYTDTQYF	TGTGCCAGCAGCTTTAGCGGGTATACAGATACGCAGTATTTT
TRBV5-1	NA	TRBJ2-3	once	CASSLQGPGDTHTDTQYF	TGCGCCAGCAGCTTACAGGGACCCGGGGACACACACACAGATACGCAGTATTTT
TRBV6-1	TRBD1	TRBJ2-6	NA	CASSVSHGQGASGANVLTF	TGTGCCAGCAGTGTGTCCCACGGACAGGGGGCTTCTGGGGCCAACGTCCTGACTTTC
TRBV12-5	NA	TRBJ1-2	NA	CASGLVWSRKDYGYTF	TGTGCTAGTGGTTTGGTATGGAGTAGGAAAGACTATGGCTACACCTTC
TRBV5-1	TRBD1	TRBJ2-5	few	CASSTGQVIQETQYF	TGCGCCAGCAGCACTGGACAGGTGATCCAAGAGACCCAGTACTTC
TRBV7-2	NA	TRBJ1-5	NA	CASSLARGWSQHF	TGTGCCAGCAGCTTAGCGCGGGGTTGGTCCCAGCATTTT
TRBV5-1	NA	TRBJ2-2	NA	CASKGQGFANTGELFF	TGCGCCAGTAAGGGGCAGGGGTTCGCGAACACCGGGGAGCTGTTTTTT
TRBV11-3	NA	TRBJ2-7	NA	CASSPGTLSYEQYF	TGTGCCAGCAGTCCCGGGACACTATCCTACGAGCAGTACTTC
TRBV11-2	NA	TRBJ1-3	NA	CASTRGGGSGNTIYF	TGTGCCAGCACCCGGGGGGGAGGGTCTGGAAACACCATATATTTT
TRBV19	TRBD1	TRBJ2-3	NA	CASSISQTGGTDTQYF	TGTGCCAGTAGTATCTCTCAGACAGGGGGCACAGATACGCAGTATTTT
TRBV5-1	TRBD2	TRBJ2-1	NA	CASSLGLAGGRNEQFF	TGCGCCAGCAGCTTGGGGCTAGCGGGGGGTCGCAATGAGCAGTTCTTC
TRBV6-1	NA	TRBJ1-6	NA	CASSEVWTQYNSPLHF	TGTGCCAGCAGTGAAGTTTGGACACAATATAATTCACCCCTCCACTTT
TRBV27	TRBD1	TRBJ2-3	NA	CASTERTGITDTQYF	TGTGCCAGCACCGAACGGACAGGCATCACAGATACGCAGTATTTT
TRBV5-4	TRBD2	TRBJ2-7	NA	CASSLAREVTYEQYF	TGTGCCAGCAGCTTGGCCCGGGAGGTAACCTACGAGCAGTACTTC
TRBV4-2	TRBD2	TRBJ2-5	NA	CASSQDRGGQETQYF	TGTGCCAGCAGCCAAGATCGGGGGGGCCAAGAGACCCAGTACTTC
TRBV7-9	TRBD1	TRBJ2-7	NA	CASSLPRGTGVYEQYF	TGTGCCAGCAGCCTCCCCCGTGGGACAGGGGTCTACGAGCAGTACTTC
TRBV30	NA	TRBJ2-2	once	CAWSGTLTGELFF	TGTGCCTGGAGTGGGACTTTAACCGGGGAGCTGTTTTTT
TRBV11-3	TRBD1	TRBJ1-2	few	CASSSTGQGTANYGYTF	TGTGCCAGCAGCTCGACGGGACAGGGGACCGCTAACTATGGCTACACCTTC
TRBV9	NA	TRBJ1-4	NA	CASSAEVGEKLFF	TGTGCCAGCAGCGCGGAGGTTGGCGAAAAACTGTTTTTT
TRBV28	TRBD1	TRBJ2-7	NA	CASRTGLPYEQYF	TGTGCCAGCAGGACAGGGCTTCCCTACGAGCAGTACTTC
TRBV5-4	NA	TRBJ2-4	NA	CASSLRPRDIQYF	TGTGCCAGCAGCTTACGACCGAGGGACATTCAGTACTTC
TRBV5-3	NA	TRBJ2-6	NA	CADKAQGVLRLTF	TGTGCCGATAAGGCACAAGGGGTGCTGCGCCTGACTTTC
TRBV5-6	NA	TRBJ1-5	NA	CASSLGLQSNQPQHF	TGTGCCAGCAGCTTGGGTTTGCAGTCCAATCAGCCCCAGCATTTT
TRBV9	TRBD2	TRBJ2-1	NA	CASSVASGRALSYNEQFF	TGTGCCAGCAGCGTGGCCAGCGGGAGGGCCCTCTCCTACAATGAGCAGTTCTTC
TRBV27	NA	TRBJ1-2	NA	CASTKQGLGSRNYGYTF	TGTGCCAGCACCAAGCAGGGCCTGGGCAGTCGGAACTATGGCTACACCTTC
TRBV6-4	TRBD2	TRBJ2-1	NA	CASSGGNNEQFF	TGTGCCAGCAGCGGGGGGAACAATGAGCAGTTCTTC
TRBV19	TRBD2	TRBJ2-5	NA	CASSPYLTSGEQETQYF	TGTGCCAGTAGCCCATACCTAACTAGCGGGGAACAAGAGACCCAGTACTTC
TRBV10-2	NA	TRBJ2-7	NA	CASSEGAREQYF	TGCGCCAGCAGTGAGGGGGCGCGCGAGCAGTACTTC
TRBV5-4	TRBD2	TRBJ2-7	NA	CASSRLAGGYEQYF	TGTGCCAGCAGCCGACTAGCGGGGGGTTACGAGCAGTACTTC
TRBV5-1	NA	TRBJ2-5	few	CASQGDPVRETQYF	TGCGCCAGTCAAGGCGACCCGGTGAGGGAGACCCAGTACTTC
TRBV9	NA	TRBJ2-5	few	CASSVSAAQETQYF	TGTGCCAGCAGCGTATCAGCGGCGCAAGAGACCCAGTACTTC
TRBV6-6	NA	TRBJ1-1	NA	CASSSTGRAKAFF	TGTGCCAGCAGTTCAACAGGGAGGGCCAAGGCTTTCTTT
TRBV28	TRBD2	TRBJ2-3	once	CASTPSGSGEDTQYF	TGTGCCAGCACCCCTAGCGGGAGCGGTGAAGATACGCAGTATTTT
TRBV5-6	TRBD2	TRBJ2-7	NA	CASSFGLAGREQYF	TGTGCCAGCAGTTTCGGACTAGCGGGAAGGGAGCAGTACTTC
TRBV7-9	TRBD1	TRBJ2-2	NA	CASSQGQEHHSGELFF	TGTGCCAGCAGCCAGGGACAGGAACACCACAGCGGGGAGCTGTTTTTT
TRBV6-1	TRBD1	TRBJ1-5	NA	CASSPPGQGIQPQHF	TGTGCCAGCAGTCCGCCGGGACAGGGGATTCAGCCCCAGCATTTT
TRBV6-6	TRBD1	TRBJ1-2	once	CASSYSLGQGYGYTF	TGTGCCAGCAGTTACTCTTTGGGACAGGGCTATGGCTACACCTTC
TRBV28	TRBD2	TRBJ2-5	NA	CASSSSGSERETQYF	TGTGCCAGCAGCTCGAGCGGGAGTGAGAGAGAGACCCAGTACTTC